Here is one T cell receptor (beta chain) with its context. What it binds is not known. The PCR employed 60 Vbeta primers together with 13 Jbeta primers. Sequencing used immunoSEQ multiplex PCR; TCRdb keeps in-frame clones, though not all of them. The sample yields 95,000 to 150,000 clones, more than 80% seen once. The CDR3 extends over 15 amino acids. This record comes from a study of cytomegalovirus exposure and HLA in healthy donors. Study-level background: An analysis done earlier identified around 100 million unique TCR beta sequences from about 179 million T cells. In terms of ancestry, the Caucasian-associated cluster contained about four fifths of the roughly 400 genotyped donors. Study findings and constraints: Later work found most CMV-associated TCR beta chains apparently HLA-restricted.

This chain uses TRBV12-1 with TRBJ1-1; TRBD1, the table's D call, was not compared with the DNA. TRBV12-1 is a recognized pseudogene. The receptor comes from a man aged 30 to 45 in good health and CMV-seropositive. Sequencing was done on a sample of PBMCs. In DNA, the CDR3 is TGTGCCAGCAGCTCATACAGGGGACGGAGGTCTGAAGCTTTCTTT. Protein product: CASSSYRGRRSEAFF.